The 8 T cell receptor beta chains reported below all come from one sample, sequenced in a study of cytomegalovirus exposure and HLA in healthy donors. Some clones are missing from TCRdb's copy, which holds only in-frame ones; the method was immunoSEQ multiplex PCR. This sample carries more than 80,000 clones, 95% to 97% of them seen once, and the ten largest clones take 1.3%. The source material was PBMCs. These receptors were taken from a woman aged 18 to 35 in good health and CMV-seronegative.

The chain combines TRBV2 with TRBJ1-2; 7 positions match TRBD1. The germline V gene has CDR1 SNHLY and CDR2 FYNNEI. The CDR3 loop spans 11 amino acids. The V and J ends lost 6 bases and 8 bases, in that order; junction bases with no gene match: 3. The CDR3, as DNA: TGTGCCAGCAGCGCAGGGGGGGGCTACACCTTC. Residues: CASSAGGGYTF.

This chain joins TRBV7-2 and TRBJ2-7, with D perhaps matching TRBD2 (6 bases). Deletions cut 5 bases from V and 3 bases from J, with 11 bases between. CDR3 length: 13 amino acids. Germline-derived CDR1 and CDR2 are SGHTA and FQGNSA. CDR3 sequence reads: CASSRASDYEQYF. As DNA, the CDR3 is TGTGCCAGCAGCCGCGCTAGCGACTACGAGCAGTACTTC.

The chain links TRBV5-1 to TRBJ1-4; D unclear. Germline V gene sequence: CDR1 SGHRS, CDR2 YFSETQ. Deletions cut 2 bases from V and 0 bases from J, with 11 bases between. There are 16 residues in the CDR3. CDR3 in amino acids: CASSLDTFATNEKLFF. The CDR3 region has the DNA TGCGCCAGCAGCTTAGACACCTTTGCAACTAATGAAAAACTGTTTTTT.

The gene calls are TRBV2 and TRBJ2-1; 15 positions match TRBD2. The CDR3 extends over 18 amino acids. Germline trimming cut 6 bases from V and 3 bases from J; bases unmatched to any gene: 9. Germline CDR1 and CDR2: SNHLY and FYNNEI. The DNA for the CDR3 is TGTGCCAGCAGAAGGACTAGCGGGAGGGCCGGAGACTACAATGAGCAGTTCTTC. It specifies CASRRTSGRAGDYNEQFF.

The chain links TRBV7-2 to TRBJ1-2; maybe TRBD1 (5 bases). The CDR3 consists of 10 residues. The V end lost 11 bases, the J end lost 6 bases, and 10 bases lay between the germline ends. CDR1 and CDR2 from the germline V gene are SGHTA and FQGNSA. The CDR3 nucleotides read TGTGCCTCGGGGGGAAATGGCTACACCTTC. Protein sequence: CASGGNGYTF.

The rearrangement links TRBV5-1 to TRBJ2-4, with TRBD2 as a possible D gene (5 bases). The CDR3 is 15 residues long. CDR1 and CDR2 (germline): SGHRS, YFSETQ. V lost 1 base, J lost 3 bases, and 11 bases lay in between. The CDR3 spells CASSLLTTSKNIQYF. The CDR3 DNA is TGCGCCAGCAGCTTGTTGACTACTAGCAAAAACATTCAGTACTTC. Supplemented by reference TRBV5-1 and TRBJ2-4, the full variable domain reads KAGVTQTPRYLIKTRGQQVTLSCSPISGHRSVSWYQQTPGQGLQFLFEYFSETQRNKGNFPGRFSGRQFSNSRSEMNVSTLELGDSALYLCASSLLTTSKNIQYFGAGTRLSVL.

This clone was recorded only once. This sequence joins TRBV7-8 and TRBJ1-2; TRBD1 matches at 9 bases. CDR3 length: 19 amino acids. J gave up 8 bases and V 1 base, and 20 bases lay outside the gene matches. Germline assignment: CDR1 SGHVS and CDR2 FQNEAQ. The CDR3, as DNA: TGTGCCAGCAGCTTAGGTTGGGGGGGACAGGGCACCTATGAGAGAGGCTACACCTTC. This translates into CASSLGWGGQGTYERGYTF.

This clone was seen only once. The CDR3 DNA reads as TGTGCCAGCAGCTTAGTACTAGCGGCGACCTACAATGAGCAGTTCTTC. It encodes CASSLVLAATYNEQFF. This chain uses TRBV7-2 with TRBJ2-1; 8 bases map to TRBD2. Per the germline V gene, CDR1 is SGHTA and CDR2 is FQGNSA. This CDR3 contains 16 residues. Trimming at V came to 1 base and at J to 2 bases, leaving 4 bases not matched to a gene.